These 10 T cell receptor beta chains were sequenced from one sample in a study of blood T cell repertoires in COVID-19. Clones were read by immunoSEQ multiplex PCR, and TCRdb kept only the in-frame ones, dropping some. The repertoire holds about 230,000 clones, roughly 80% seen once, with about 4.5% in the top ten. Sequenced: peripheral blood. The receptor set was obtained from a man in his fifties or sixties with active or convalescent COVID-19.

This clone has just a few counts. The chain is built from TRBV5-6 and TRBJ2-1, with D unclear. Germline V gives CDR1 SGHDT, CDR2 YYEEEE. This CDR3 is built from 14 residues. V was trimmed by 1 base and J by 4 bases, leaving 9 bases between them. CDR3 DNA sequence: TGTGCCAGCAGCTTGTTACGACATTACAATGAGCAGTTCTTC. Protein sequence: CASSLLRHYNEQFF. Filled out from reference TRBV5-6 and TRBJ2-1, the complete variable domain reads DAGVTQSPTHLIKTRGQQVTLRCSPKSGHDTVSWYQQALGQGPQFIFQYYEEEERQRGNFPDRFSGHQFPNYSSELNVNALLLGDSALYLCASSLLRHYNEQFFGPGTRLTVL.

The chain carries TRBV30 and TRBJ1-2, with D perhaps TRBD1 (5 bases). The CDR3 extends over 14 amino acids. V lost 4 bases to trimming and J lost 7 bases, with 19 bases between them. CDR1 is GTSNPN, CDR2 SVGIG, per germline (reference sequence). This chain's CDR3 is CAWTAWDLSSGYTF. The CDR3 nucleotides are TGTGCCTGGACCGCCTGGGACTTGTCGAGTGGCTACACCTTC.

The table lists this clone with a count of one. The V and J genes are TRBV24-1 and TRBJ1-5; the D is unclear. There are 13 residues in the CDR3. Germline V lookup: CDR1 KGHDR, CDR2 SFDVKD. V was cut by 6 bases and J by 11 bases, with 16 bases left in between. This CDR3 reads CATSNGREESQHF. The CDR3 DNA reads as TGTGCCACCAGTAACGGGAGGGAGGAGTCCCAGCATTTT.

J is TRBJ2-2 and V is TRBV5-4; D possibly corresponds to TRBD2 (6 bases). This CDR3 contains 18 residues. From germline, CDR1 is SGHNT and CDR2 YYREEE (reference sequence). V lost 2 bases and J lost 0, with 17 bases in between. In nucleotides, the CDR3 is TGTGCCAGCAGCTTAGGGTCCTGGGGGGACTCGAACACCGGGGAGCTGTTTTTT. This translates into CASSLGSWGDSNTGELFF.

The gene calls are TRBV18 and TRBJ1-2, with D possibly TRBD1 on 5 matching bases. Trimming removed 0 bases from V and 5 bases from J, with 10 bases in between. The CDR3 spans 14 residues. Germline V CDR1 and CDR2: KGHSH, LQKENI. The CDR3 reads CASSPPSEGYGYTF. The CDR3, as DNA: TGTGCCAGCTCACCACCGTCGGAGGGGTATGGCTACACCTTC.

This clone turned up a few times. The J gene is TRBJ2-7, the V gene TRBV7-9, with TRBD1 matching 10 bases. CDR1 is SEHNR, CDR2 FQNEAQ, per germline (reference sequence). This CDR3 spans 15 amino acids. V trimming: 5 bases; J trimming: 4 bases; junction bases outside the gene matches: 8. The CDR3 loop is CASSPRDRGWYEQYF. The CDR3 region has the DNA TGTGCCAGCAGCCCTCGGGACAGGGGTTGGTACGAGCAGTACTTC.

Concerning this clone: Relative to the germline gene, one junction end is altered; a read error may explain this. The chain combines TRBV7-2 with TRBJ1-1, with a weak D call TRBD1 (6 bases). The germline V gene has CDR1 SGHTA and CDR2 FQGNSA. CDR3 length: 15 residues. Written as DNA, the CDR3 is TGTGCCAGCAGCTTAATGGGGACACCGAACACCGAAGCTTTCTTT. It is translated as CASSLMGTPNTEAFF.

CDR3 nucleotides: TGTGCCAGCAGCGGGGACAGGGGAAACATTCAGTACTTC. It translates to CASSGDRGNIQYF. V usage is TRBV5-8 and J usage is TRBJ2-4; 10 nucleotides agree with TRBD1. The CDR3 has 13 amino acids. With V trimmed by 4 bases and J by 6 bases, 1 base remained unmatched. The germline gives CDR1 SGHTS, CDR2 YDEGEE. The full variable domain, with the rest looked up from reference TRBV5-8 and TRBJ2-4, is EAGVTQSPTHLIKTRGQQATLRCSPISGHTSVYWYQQALGLGLQFLLWYDEGEERNRGNFPPRFSGRQFPNYSSELNVNALELEDSALYLCASSGDRGNIQYFGAGTRLSVL.

This clone has just a few counts. This chain joins TRBV7-8 and TRBJ2-2; no definite D call. Trimming removed 0 bases at V and 6 bases at J, with 11 bases between. Germline-derived CDR1 and CDR2 are SGHVS and FQNEAQ. The CDR3 is made up of 15 amino acids. CDR3 loop: CASSLASLTPGELFF. CDR3 nucleotide sequence: TGTGCCAGCAGCTTAGCGTCCCTAACCCCCGGGGAGCTGTTTTTT. The whole variable domain, filled in from reference TRBV7-8 and TRBJ2-2, reads GAGVSQSPRYKVAKRGQDVALRCDPISGHVSLFWYQQALGQGPEFLTYFQNEAQLDKSGLPSDRFFAERPEGSVSTLKIQRTQQEDSAVYLCASSLASLTPGELFFGEGSRLTVL.

This sequence joins TRBV9 and TRBJ2-7; possible D gene TRBD2, 6 bases. V gave up 0 bases and J gave up 6 bases, with 10 bases separating them. The CDR3 sequence is 13 residues long. Germline assignment: CDR1 SGDLS and CDR2 YYNGEE. As DNA, the CDR3 is TGTGCCAGCAGCGTAGAGGAGGGACCCGAGCAGTACTTC. The encoded protein is CASSVEEGPEQYF.